This TCR beta chain is from a study of T cell repertoires in cytomegalovirus infection. On the study more broadly: CMV infection together with matching HLA type was indicated by public TCR beta signatures.

General observations from the study: Identification of carriers of CMV plus the relevant HLA was performed using cumulative public TCR beta family frequency.

The CDR3 has 15 residues. Trimming cost V 6 bases and J 1 base; bases outside gene matches: 4. TCRdb processed the reads anew with MiXCR; each CDR3 protein has one entry. Among a few hundred thousand distinct CDR3 sequences listed, roughly 9% were seen once. Points on this clonotype: The antigen is undetermined.

The TCR originated in a human donor in good health (CMV status not recorded). Some clones in this sample may be carry-over from other donors' samples. Sequenced sample: PBMCs. V usage is TRBV7-1 and J usage is TRBJ2-2; 8 bases are a match to TRBD1. TRBV7-1 has ORF status, its function being uncertain. CDR3 loop: CASRPTGGNTGELFF. For the CDR3, the DNA is TGTGCCAGCAGACCCACAGGGGGGAACACCGGGGAGCTGTTTTTT.